The 11 T cell receptor beta chains reported below all come from one sample, sequenced in a study of shared clonotypes between healthy human individuals. TCRdb's copy holds only in-frame clones and misses some; the assay was immunoSEQ multiplex PCR. The data hold about 2.3 million clones, with just over 90% observed a single time. What was sequenced was naive CD4+ T cells from PBMCs. Subset noted: CD45RA+ positively selected. These receptors came from a man between 18 and 35 years old in good health. Some clones in this sample may be carry-over from other donors' samples.

CDR3 in DNA: TGCGCCAGCAGCCAAGATCAGAGCGGGAGCGTTGAGCAGTACTTC. It is translated as CASSQDQSGSVEQYF. V is TRBV4-3 and J is TRBJ2-7, with 8 bases that match TRBD2. This CDR3 is built from 15 residues. The germline gives CDR1 LGHNA, CDR2 YSLEER. The J segment lost 7 bases and the V segment lost 0 bases, leaving 8 bases of the junction unmatched.

The chain carries TRBV5-4 and TRBJ1-1, with a tentative D call TRBD1 (5 bases). Looked up from germline, CDR1 is SGHNT and CDR2 is YYREEE (reference sequence). Trimming removed 0 bases from V and 4 bases from J, with 13 bases in between. The CDR3 is 15 residues long. In DNA form, the CDR3 reads TGTGCCAGCAGCTTGGCAGGGAAGGAGGGCACTGAAGCTTTCTTT. Translation: CASSLAGKEGTEAFF.

This sequence joins TRBV5-1 and TRBJ2-7; 9 bases agree with TRBD1. From germline, CDR1 is SGHRS and CDR2 YFSETQ. The trim removed 2 bases at V and 2 bases at J, leaving 14 bases unmatched. This CDR3 spans 18 amino acids. CDR3 region: CASSFRAFGQGKAYEQYF. CDR3 DNA: TGCGCCAGCAGCTTTCGCGCCTTCGGACAGGGGAAGGCCTACGAGCAGTACTTC.

This rearrangement joins TRBV4-3 to TRBJ1-2; 10 bases map to TRBD1. This CDR3 spans 14 amino acids. The V gene's germline CDR1 is LGHNA and CDR2 YSLEER. The ends lost 0 bases at V and 8 bases at J; junction bases unmatched: 3. The DNA of the CDR3 is TGCGCCAGCAGCCAAGAGGGGACAGGGGTCGGCTACACCTTC. Protein product: CASSQEGTGVGYTF.

The V and J genes are TRBV4-2 and TRBJ2-1, with TRBD2 matching 9 bases. Germline V gene data show CDR1 as LGHNA and CDR2 as YNFKEQ. This CDR3 comprises 16 residues. With 1 base clipped from V and 3 bases from J, the junction kept 4 bases outside the gene matches. The CDR3 coding sequence is TGTGCCAGCAGCCAAGGCGGCGGGAGGGGCTACAATGAGCAGTTCTTC. This translates into CASSQGGGRGYNEQFF.

Regarding this clone: The same CDR3 can be traced to other DNA sequences in this sample. The chain links TRBV9 to TRBJ2-1; 9 bases are a match to TRBD2. Germline V CDR1 and CDR2: SGDLS, YYNGEE. V lost 2 bases and J lost 2; bases outside the gene matches: 2. The CDR3 has 15 amino acids. The CDR3 protein is CASSVLAGTYNEQFF. Written as DNA, the CDR3 is TGTGCCAGCAGCGTGCTAGCGGGGACCTACAATGAGCAGTTCTTC.

The chain joins TRBV30 to TRBJ1-2; TRBD1 matches 12 bases. Germline V gives CDR1 GTSNPN, CDR2 SVGIG (reference sequence). Trimming took 0 bases from V and 5 from J; bases not matched to a gene: 10. The CDR3 extends over 17 amino acids. Written as DNA, the CDR3 is TGTGCCTGGAGTGTACCCCCGGGACAGGGGGCGGTGTATGGCTACACCTTC. Protein sequence: CAWSVPPGQGAVYGYTF.

The rearrangement joins TRBV15 to TRBJ2-1; the D is unclear. The CDR3 has 17 amino acids. The ends were cut back, 1 base at V and 5 bases at J, with 18 bases in the middle. CDR1 and CDR2 (germline): LNHNV, YYDKDF (reference sequence). The CDR3 nucleotides read TGTGCCACCAGCAGAGGCGGTGCCTTCCACTATCACAATGAGCAGTTCTTC. It codes for CATSRGGAFHYHNEQFF.

V usage is TRBV30 and J usage is TRBJ1-1; no definite D call. In germline, CDR1 is GTSNPN, CDR2 SVGIG (reference sequence). V lost 2 bases and J lost 0, with 7 bases in between. The CDR3 covers 13 residues. CDR3 DNA sequence: TGTGCCTGGAGTCAACAGATGAACACTGAAGCTTTCTTT. Residues: CAWSQQMNTEAFF.

This clone was seen just once. The chain couples TRBV6-8 to TRBJ1-1; tentatively, D is TRBD1 (5 bases). CDR3 length equals 16 residues. V was clipped by 4 bases and J by 0 bases, with 15 bases between them. CDR1 and CDR2 (germline): MNHGY, SAAAGT. CDR3 sequence reads: CASSSWTRGVNTEAFF. CDR3 DNA: TGTGCCAGCAGTTCCTGGACCCGGGGGGTGAACACTGAAGCTTTCTTT.

The chain combines TRBV7-9 with TRBJ2-7, with D perhaps being TRBD1 or TRBD2 (6 bases each). V lost 5 bases and J 7 bases, leaving 18 bases between the germline ends. CDR1 and CDR2 (germline): SEHNR, FQNEAQ (reference sequence). CDR3 size: 14 residues. The CDR3 loop is CASSPRAGGWEQYF. The CDR3 coding sequence is TGTGCCAGCAGCCCCAGGGCCGGGGGCTGGGAGCAGTACTTC.